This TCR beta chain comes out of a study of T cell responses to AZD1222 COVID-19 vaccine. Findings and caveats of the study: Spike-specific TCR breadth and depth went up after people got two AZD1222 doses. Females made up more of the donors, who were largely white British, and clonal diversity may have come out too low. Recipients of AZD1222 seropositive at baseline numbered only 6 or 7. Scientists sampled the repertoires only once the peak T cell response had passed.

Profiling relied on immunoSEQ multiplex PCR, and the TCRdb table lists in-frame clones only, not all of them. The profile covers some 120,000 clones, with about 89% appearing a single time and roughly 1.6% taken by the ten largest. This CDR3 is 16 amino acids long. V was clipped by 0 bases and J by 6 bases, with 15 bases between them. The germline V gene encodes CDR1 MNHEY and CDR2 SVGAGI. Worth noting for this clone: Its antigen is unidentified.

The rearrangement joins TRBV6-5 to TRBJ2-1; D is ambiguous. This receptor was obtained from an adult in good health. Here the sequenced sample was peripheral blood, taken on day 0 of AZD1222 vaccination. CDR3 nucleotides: TGTGCCAGCAGTTACTCGAACCAGGTGCAACGCAATGAGCAGTTCTTC. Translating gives CASSYSNQVQRNEQFF.